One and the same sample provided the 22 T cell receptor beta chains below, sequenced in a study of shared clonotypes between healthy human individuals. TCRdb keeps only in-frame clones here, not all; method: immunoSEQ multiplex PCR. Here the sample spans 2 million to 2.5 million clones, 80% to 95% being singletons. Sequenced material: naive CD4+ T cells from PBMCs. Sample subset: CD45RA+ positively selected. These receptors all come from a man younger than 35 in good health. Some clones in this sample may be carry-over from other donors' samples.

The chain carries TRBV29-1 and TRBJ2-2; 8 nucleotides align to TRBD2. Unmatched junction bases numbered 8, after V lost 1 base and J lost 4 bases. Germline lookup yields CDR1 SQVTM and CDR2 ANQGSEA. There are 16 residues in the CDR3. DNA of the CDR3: TGCAGCGTTGAAGCGTTAGCGGGATCTAGCACCGGGGAGCTGTTTTTT. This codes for CSVEALAGSSTGELFF.

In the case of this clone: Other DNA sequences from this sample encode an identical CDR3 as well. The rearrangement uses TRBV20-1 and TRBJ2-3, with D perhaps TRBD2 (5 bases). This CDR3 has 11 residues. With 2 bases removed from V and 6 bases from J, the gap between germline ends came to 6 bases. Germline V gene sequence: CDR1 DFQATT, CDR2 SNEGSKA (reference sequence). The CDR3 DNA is TGCAGTGCTAGAACGGGGGATACGCAGTATTTT. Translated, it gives CSARTGDTQYF.

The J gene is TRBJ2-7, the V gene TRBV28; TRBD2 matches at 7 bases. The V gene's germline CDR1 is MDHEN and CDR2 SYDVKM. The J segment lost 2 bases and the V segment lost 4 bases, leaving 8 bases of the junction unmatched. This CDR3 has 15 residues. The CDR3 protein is CASSYVGRYAYEQYF. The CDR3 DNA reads TGTGCCAGCAGTTACGTCGGGAGGTACGCCTACGAGCAGTACTTC. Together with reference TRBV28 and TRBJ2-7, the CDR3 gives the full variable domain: DVKVTQSSRYLVKRTGEKVFLECVQDMDHENMFWYRQDPGLGLRLIYFSYDVKMKEKGDIPEGYSVSREKKERFSLILESASTNQTSMYLCASSYVGRYAYEQYFGPGTRLTVT.

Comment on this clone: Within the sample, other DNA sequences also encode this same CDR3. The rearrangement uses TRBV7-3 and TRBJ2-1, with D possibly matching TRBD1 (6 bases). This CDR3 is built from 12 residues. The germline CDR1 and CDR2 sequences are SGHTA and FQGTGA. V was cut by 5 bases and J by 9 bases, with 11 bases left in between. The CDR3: CASSPDSGEQFF. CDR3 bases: TGTGCCAGCAGCCCGGACAGCGGTGAGCAGTTCTTC.

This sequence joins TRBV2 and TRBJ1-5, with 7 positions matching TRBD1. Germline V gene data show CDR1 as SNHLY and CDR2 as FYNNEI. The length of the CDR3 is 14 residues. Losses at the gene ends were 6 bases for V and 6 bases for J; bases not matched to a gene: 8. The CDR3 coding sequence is TGTGCCAGCAGGGTAGGGGGCGCGGGTCAGCCCCAGCATTTT. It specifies CASRVGGAGQPQHF.

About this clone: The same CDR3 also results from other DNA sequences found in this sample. The CDR3 here is CASSLQGSNQPQHF. CDR3 coding DNA: TGTGCCAGCAGCTTACAGGGGTCCAATCAGCCCCAGCATTTT. The chain has TRBV7-9 and TRBJ1-5; D is perhaps TRBD1 (6 bases). Germline V lookup: CDR1 SEHNR, CDR2 FQNEAQ (reference sequence). There are 14 residues in the CDR3. V lost 2 bases, J lost 3 bases, and 8 bases lay in between.

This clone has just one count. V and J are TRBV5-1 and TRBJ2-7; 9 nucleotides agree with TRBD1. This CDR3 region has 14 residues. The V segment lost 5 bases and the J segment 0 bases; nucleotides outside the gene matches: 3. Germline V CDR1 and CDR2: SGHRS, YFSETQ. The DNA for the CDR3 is TGCGCCAGCAGAGGACAGGGGATCTCCTACGAGCAGTACTTC. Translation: CASRGQGISYEQYF.

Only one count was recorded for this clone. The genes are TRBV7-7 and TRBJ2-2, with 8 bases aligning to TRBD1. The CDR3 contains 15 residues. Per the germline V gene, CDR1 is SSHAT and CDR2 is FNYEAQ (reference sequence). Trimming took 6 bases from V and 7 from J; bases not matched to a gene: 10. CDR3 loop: CASSPSPGGGGELFF. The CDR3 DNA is TGTGCCAGCAGTCCCTCCCCAGGGGGCGGCGGGGAGCTGTTTTTT. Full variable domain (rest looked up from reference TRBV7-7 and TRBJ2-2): GAGVSQSPRYKVTKRGQDVTLRCDPISSHATLYWYQQALGQGPEFLTYFNYEAQPDKSGLPSDRFSAERPEGSISTLTIQRTEQRDSAMYRCASSPSPGGGGELFFGEGSRLTVL.

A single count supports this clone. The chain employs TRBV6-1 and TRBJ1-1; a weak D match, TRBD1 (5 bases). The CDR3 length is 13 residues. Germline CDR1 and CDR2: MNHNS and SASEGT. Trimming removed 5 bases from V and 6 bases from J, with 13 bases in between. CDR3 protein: CASSSVQGPEAFF. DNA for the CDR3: TGTGCCAGCAGTTCAGTCCAGGGCCCTGAAGCTTTCTTT.

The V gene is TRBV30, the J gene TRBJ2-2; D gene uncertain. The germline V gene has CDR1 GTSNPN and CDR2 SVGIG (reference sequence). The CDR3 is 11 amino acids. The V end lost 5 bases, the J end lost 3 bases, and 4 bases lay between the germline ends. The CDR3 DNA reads TGTGCCTGGCGAGACACCGGGGAGCTGTTTTTT. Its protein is CAWRDTGELFF.

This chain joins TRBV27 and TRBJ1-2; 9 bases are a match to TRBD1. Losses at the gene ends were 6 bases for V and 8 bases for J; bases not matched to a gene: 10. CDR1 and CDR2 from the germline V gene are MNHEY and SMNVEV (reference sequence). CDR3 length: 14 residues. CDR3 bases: TGTGCCAGCAGATCGACCGGGACAGGGAAGGGCTACACCTTC. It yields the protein CASRSTGTGKGYTF.

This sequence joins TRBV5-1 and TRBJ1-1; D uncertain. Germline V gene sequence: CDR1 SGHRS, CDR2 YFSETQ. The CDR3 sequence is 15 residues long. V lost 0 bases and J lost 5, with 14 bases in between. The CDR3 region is CASSLDGFGNTEAFF. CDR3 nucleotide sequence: TGCGCCAGCAGCTTGGATGGGTTCGGCAATACTGAAGCTTTCTTT.

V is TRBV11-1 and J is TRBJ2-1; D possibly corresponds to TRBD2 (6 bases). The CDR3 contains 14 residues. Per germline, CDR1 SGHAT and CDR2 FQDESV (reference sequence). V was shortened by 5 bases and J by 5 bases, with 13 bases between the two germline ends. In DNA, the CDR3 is TGTGCCAGCAGCCAAGACCGGGAGCACAATGAGCAGTTCTTC. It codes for CASSQDREHNEQFF. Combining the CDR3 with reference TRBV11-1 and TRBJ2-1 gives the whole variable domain EAEVAQSPRYKITEKSQAVAFWCDPISGHATLYWYRQILGQGPELLVQFQDESVVDDSQLPKDRFSAERLKGVDSTLKIQPAELGDSAMYLCASSQDREHNEQFFGPGTRLTVL.

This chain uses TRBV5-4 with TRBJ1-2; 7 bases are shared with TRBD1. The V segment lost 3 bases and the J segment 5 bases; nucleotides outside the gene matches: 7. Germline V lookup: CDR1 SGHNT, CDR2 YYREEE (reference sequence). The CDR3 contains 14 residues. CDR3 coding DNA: TGTGCCAGCAGCTCACCGGGACAGCCATATGGCTACACCTTC. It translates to CASSSPGQPYGYTF.

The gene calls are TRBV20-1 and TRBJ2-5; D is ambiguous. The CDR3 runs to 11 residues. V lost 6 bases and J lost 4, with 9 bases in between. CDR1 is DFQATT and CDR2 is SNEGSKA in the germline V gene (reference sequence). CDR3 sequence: CSAFHLETQYF. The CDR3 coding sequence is TGCAGTGCCTTCCACTTAGAGACCCAGTACTTC.

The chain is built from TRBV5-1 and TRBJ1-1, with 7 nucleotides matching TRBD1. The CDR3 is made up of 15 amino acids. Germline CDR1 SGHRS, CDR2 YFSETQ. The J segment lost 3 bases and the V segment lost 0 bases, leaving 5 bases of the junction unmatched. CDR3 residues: CASSLGDSIYTEAFF. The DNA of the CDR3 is TGCGCCAGCAGCTTGGGGGACAGTATTTACACTGAAGCTTTCTTT.

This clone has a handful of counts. In DNA form, the CDR3 reads TGTGCCAGCAGTGAGGGTTGGGCTCAGCCCCAGCATTTT. It encodes CASSEGWAQPQHF. The chain couples TRBV6-1 to TRBJ1-5; D is undetermined. The germline V gene has CDR1 MNHNS and CDR2 SASEGT. The CDR3 runs 13 residues. The V end lost 3 bases, the J end lost 6 bases, and 9 bases lay between the germline ends.

The CDR3 sequence is CASSLDNSRNTIYF. In DNA, the CDR3 is TGCGCCAGCAGCTTGGACAATTCCCGAAACACCATATATTTT. V is TRBV5-1 and J is TRBJ1-3; no clear D gene. Germline lookup yields CDR1 SGHRS and CDR2 YFSETQ. Trimming left V 0 bases short and J 5 bases short, with 9 bases between. The CDR3 covers 14 residues.

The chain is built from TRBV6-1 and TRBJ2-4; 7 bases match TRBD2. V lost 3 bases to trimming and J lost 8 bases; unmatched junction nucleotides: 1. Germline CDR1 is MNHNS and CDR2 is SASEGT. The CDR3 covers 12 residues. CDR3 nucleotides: TGTGCCAGCAGTGATACTAGCGACATTCAGTACTTC. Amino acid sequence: CASSDTSDIQYF.

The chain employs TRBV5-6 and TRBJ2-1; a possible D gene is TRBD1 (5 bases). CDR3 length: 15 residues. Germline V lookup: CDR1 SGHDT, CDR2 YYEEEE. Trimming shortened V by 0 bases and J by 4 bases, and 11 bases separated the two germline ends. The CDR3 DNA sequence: TGTGCCAGCAGCTTGGGACAGACTCAATACAATGAGCAGTTCTTC. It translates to CASSLGQTQYNEQFF.

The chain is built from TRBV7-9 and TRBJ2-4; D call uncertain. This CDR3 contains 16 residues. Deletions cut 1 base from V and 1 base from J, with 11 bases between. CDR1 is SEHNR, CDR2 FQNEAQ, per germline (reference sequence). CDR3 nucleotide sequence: TGTGCCAGCAGCTTAGATCCAGGCGTCGCCAAAAACATTCAGTACTTC. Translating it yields CASSLDPGVAKNIQYF.

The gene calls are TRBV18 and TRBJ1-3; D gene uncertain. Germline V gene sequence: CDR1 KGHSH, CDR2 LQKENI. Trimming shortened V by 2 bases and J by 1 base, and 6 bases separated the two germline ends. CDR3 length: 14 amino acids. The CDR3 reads CASSPSESGNTIYF. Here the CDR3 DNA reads TGTGCCAGCTCACCATCAGAGTCTGGAAACACCATATATTTT.